The T cell receptor beta chain described here comes from a study of cytomegalovirus exposure and HLA in healthy donors. Study-wide context: Approximately 85 million unique TCRs from HLA-typed donors were held in an early release of data. Study-level points and caveats: Certain indistinguishable V segments, among them TRBV6-2 and TRBV6-3, were excluded. A later analysis reportedly identified an Asian-associated ancestry cluster as carrying fewer N-insertions than the roughly 700-donor mean.

Points on this clone: Its matching antigen is unknown.

The CDR3 totals 14 residues. CDR1 MNHEY and CDR2 SMNVEV come from the germline V gene (reference sequence). Trimming cost V 9 bases and J 1 base, with 15 bases left between them. Both 60 Vbeta primers and 13 Jbeta primers went into the PCR. TCRdb's copy holds only in-frame clones and misses some; the assay was immunoSEQ multiplex PCR. Among roughly 140,000 clones listed, 55% to 70% were seen once. The rearrangement links TRBV27 to TRBJ1-1; D is unclear. The sequencing input was PBMCs. The sequence derives from a woman under 40 in good health and CMV-seropositive. CDR3 sequence: CASRVWEANTEAFF. In nucleotides, the CDR3 is TGTGCCAGTCGTGTATGGGAGGCGAACACTGAAGCTTTCTTT.